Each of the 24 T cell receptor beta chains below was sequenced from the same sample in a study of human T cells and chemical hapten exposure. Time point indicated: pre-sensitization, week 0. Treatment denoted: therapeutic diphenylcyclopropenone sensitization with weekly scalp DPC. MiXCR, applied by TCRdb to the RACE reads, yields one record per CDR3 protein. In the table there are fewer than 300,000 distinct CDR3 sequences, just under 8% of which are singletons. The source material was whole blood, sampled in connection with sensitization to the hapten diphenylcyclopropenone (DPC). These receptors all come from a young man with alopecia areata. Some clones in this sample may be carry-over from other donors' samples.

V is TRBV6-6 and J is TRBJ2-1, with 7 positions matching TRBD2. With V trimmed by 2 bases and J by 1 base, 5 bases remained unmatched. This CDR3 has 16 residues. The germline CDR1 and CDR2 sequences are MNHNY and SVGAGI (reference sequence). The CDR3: CASSYERGLSYNEQFF. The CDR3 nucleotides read TGTGCCAGCAGTTACGAGCGGGGTCTTTCCTACAATGAGCAGTTCTTC.

The CDR3 bases are TGTGCCAGCAGACAGGGTATCGACACTGAAGCTTTCTTT. Protein: CASRQGIDTEAFF. The rearrangement links TRBV2 to TRBJ1-1; D might be TRBD1 (6 bases). Germline loops: CDR1 SNHLY, CDR2 FYNNEI. CDR3 size: 13 residues. Trimming stripped 6 bases from V and 3 bases from J, with 11 bases between.

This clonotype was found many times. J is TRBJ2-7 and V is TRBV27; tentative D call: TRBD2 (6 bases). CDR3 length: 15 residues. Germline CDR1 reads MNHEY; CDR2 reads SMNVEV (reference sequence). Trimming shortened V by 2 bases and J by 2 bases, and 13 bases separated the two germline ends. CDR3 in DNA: TGTGCCAGCAGTTTAGATGCGGGACCTGCCTACGAGCAGTACTTC. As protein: CASSLDAGPAYEQYF.

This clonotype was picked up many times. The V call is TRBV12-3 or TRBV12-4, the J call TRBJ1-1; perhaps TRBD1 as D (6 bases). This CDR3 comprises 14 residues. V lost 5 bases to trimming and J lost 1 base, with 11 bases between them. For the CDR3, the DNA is TGTGCCAGCAGTCAACAGGGACCGAACACTGAAGCTTTCTTT. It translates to CASSQQGPNTEAFF.

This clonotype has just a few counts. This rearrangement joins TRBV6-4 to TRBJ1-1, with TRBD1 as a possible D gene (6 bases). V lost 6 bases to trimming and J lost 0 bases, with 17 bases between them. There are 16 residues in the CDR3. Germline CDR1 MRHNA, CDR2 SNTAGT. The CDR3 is CASRAQGYGMNTEAFF. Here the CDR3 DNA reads TGTGCCAGCAGAGCACAGGGCTACGGCATGAACACTGAAGCTTTCTTT.

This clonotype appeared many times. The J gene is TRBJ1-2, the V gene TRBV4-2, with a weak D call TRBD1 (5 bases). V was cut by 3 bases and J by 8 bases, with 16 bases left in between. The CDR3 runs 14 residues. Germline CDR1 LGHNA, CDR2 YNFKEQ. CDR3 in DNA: TGTGCCAGCAGCCAGGGGGGACGTTTGGAGGGCTACACCTTC. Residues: CASSQGGRLEGYTF.

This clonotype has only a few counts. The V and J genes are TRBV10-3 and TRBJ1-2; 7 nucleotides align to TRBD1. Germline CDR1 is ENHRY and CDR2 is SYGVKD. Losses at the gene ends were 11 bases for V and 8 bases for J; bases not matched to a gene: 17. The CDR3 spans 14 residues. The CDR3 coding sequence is TGTGCCTCAACCCTCAGCGACAGGGAGATAGGCTACACCTTC. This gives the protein CASTLSDREIGYTF.

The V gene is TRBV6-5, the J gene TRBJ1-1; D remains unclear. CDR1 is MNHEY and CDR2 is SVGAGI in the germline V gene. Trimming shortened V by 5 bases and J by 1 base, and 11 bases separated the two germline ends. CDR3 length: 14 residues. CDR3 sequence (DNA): TGTGCCAGCAGTAGTCCGCGGGCGAACACTGAAGCTTTCTTT. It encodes CASSSPRANTEAFF.

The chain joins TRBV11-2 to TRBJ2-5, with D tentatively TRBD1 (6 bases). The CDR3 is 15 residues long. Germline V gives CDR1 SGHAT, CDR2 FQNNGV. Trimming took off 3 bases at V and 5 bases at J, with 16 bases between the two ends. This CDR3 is CASSFLPQGFETQYF. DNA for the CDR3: TGTGCCAGCAGCTTTCTTCCGCAGGGGTTTGAGACCCAGTACTTC. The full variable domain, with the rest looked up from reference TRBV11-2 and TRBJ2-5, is EAGVAQSPRYKIIEKRQSVAFWCNPISGHATLYWYQQILGQGPKLLIQFQNNGVVDDSQLPKDRFSAERLKGVDSTLKIQPAKLEDSAVYLCASSFLPQGFETQYFGPGTRLLVL.

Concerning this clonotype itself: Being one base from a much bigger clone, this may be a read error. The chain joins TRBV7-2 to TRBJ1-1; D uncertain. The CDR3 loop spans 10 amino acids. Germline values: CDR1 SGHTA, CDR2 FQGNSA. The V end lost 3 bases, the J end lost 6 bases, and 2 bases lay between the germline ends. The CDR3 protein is CASSFAEAFF. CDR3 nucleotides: TGTGCCAGCAGCTTCGCTGAAGCTTTCTTT.

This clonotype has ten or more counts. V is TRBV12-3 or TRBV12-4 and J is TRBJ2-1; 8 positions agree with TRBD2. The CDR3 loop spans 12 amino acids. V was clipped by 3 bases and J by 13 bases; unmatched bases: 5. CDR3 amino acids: CASSFAGGPQFF. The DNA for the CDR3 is TGTGCCAGCAGTTTTGCGGGGGGCCCACAGTTCTTC.

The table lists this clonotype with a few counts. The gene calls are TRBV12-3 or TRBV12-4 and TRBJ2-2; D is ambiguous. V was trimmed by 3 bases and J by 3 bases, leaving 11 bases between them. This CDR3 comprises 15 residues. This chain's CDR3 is CASSFYWTDTGELFF. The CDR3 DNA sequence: TGTGCCAGCAGTTTCTATTGGACGGACACCGGGGAGCTGTTTTTT.

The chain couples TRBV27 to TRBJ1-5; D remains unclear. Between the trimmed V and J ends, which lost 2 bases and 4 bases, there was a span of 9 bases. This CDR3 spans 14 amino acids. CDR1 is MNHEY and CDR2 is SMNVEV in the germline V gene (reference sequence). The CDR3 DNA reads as TGTGCCAGCAGTTTAATCGGGCCGAATCAGCCCCAGCATTTT. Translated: CASSLIGPNQPQHF.

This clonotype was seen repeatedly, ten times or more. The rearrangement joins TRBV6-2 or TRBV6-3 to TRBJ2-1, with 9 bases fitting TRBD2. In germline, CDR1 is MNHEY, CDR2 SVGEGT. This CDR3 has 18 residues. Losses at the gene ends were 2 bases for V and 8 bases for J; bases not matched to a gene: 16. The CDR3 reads CASSYTPQGGGARYEQFF. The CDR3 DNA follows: TGTGCCAGCAGTTACACACCCCAGGGCGGGGGGGCAAGATATGAGCAGTTCTTC.

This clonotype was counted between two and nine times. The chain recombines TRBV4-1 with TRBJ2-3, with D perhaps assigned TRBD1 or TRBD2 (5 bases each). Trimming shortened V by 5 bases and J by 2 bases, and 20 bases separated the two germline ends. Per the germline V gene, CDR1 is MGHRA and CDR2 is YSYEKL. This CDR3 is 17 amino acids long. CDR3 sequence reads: CASSYSPGTGTTDTQYF. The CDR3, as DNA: TGCGCCAGCAGCTATAGCCCCGGGACCGGGACCACAGATACGCAGTATTTT.

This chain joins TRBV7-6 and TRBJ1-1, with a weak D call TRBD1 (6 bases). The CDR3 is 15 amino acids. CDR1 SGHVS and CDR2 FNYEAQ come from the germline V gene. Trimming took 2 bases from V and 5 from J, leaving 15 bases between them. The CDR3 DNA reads TGTGCCAGCAGCTTATCATCAGGGGTGGGGACTGAAGCTTTCTTT. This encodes CASSLSSGVGTEAFF.

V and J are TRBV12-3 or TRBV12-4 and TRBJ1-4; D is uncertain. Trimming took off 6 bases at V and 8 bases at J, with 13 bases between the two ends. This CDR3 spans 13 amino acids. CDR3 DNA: TGTGCCAGCAGATATATGATGGGCGAAAAACTGTTTTTT. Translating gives CASRYMMGEKLFF.

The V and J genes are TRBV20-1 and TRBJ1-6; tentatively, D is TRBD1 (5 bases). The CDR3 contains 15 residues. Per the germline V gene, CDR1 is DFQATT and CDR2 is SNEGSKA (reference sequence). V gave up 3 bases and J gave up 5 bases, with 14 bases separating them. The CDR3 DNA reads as TGCAGTGCTAGGGGCATGGGACTGGATAATTCACCCCTCCACTTT. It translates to CSARGMGLDNSPLHF.

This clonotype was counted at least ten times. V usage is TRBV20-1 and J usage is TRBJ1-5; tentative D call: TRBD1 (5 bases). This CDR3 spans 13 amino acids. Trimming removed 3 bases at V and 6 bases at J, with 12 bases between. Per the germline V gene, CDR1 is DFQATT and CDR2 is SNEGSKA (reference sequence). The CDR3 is CSASRPGSQPQHF. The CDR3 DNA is TGCAGTGCTAGTAGGCCAGGGAGTCAGCCCCAGCATTTT.

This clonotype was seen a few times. In DNA form, the CDR3 reads TGTGCCAGCAGTTTAATGGGACAGGGCACAGATACGCAGTATTTT. As protein: CASSLMGQGTDTQYF. The rearrangement joins TRBV28 to TRBJ2-3; 8 bases are a match to TRBD1. CDR3 size: 15 residues. CDR1 and CDR2 from the germline V gene are MDHEN and SYDVKM. After removal of 2 bases from V and 1 base from J, the junction contained 2 bases not matched to a gene.

DNA of the CDR3: TGTGCCAGCAGTTTAGTCCAGGGTGTCCGAAGTGAGCAGTTCTTC. Its translation is CASSLVQGVRSEQFF. The V gene is TRBV12-3 or TRBV12-4, the J gene TRBJ2-1; possibly TRBD1 for D (5 bases). V lost 1 base and J lost 9, with 16 bases in between. The CDR3 is 15 amino acids.

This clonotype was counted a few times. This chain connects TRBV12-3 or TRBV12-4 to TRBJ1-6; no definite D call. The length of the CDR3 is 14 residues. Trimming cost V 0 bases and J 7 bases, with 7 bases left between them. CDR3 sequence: CASSLAPTNSPLHF. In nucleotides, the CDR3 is TGTGCCAGCAGTTTAGCGCCGACCAATTCACCCCTCCACTTT.

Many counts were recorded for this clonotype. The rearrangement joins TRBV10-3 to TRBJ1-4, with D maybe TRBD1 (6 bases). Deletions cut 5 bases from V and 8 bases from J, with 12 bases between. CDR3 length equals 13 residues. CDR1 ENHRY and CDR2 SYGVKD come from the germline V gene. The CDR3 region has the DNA TGTGCCATCAGTACACGGGACACCGAAAAACTGTTTTTT. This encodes CAISTRDTEKLFF.

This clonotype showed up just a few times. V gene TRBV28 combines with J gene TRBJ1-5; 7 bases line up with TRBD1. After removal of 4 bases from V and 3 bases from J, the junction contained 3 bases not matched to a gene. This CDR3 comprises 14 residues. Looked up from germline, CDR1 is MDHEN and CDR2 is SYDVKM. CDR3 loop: CASSSGGNNQPQHF. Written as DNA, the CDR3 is TGTGCCAGCAGTTCAGGGGGGAACAATCAGCCCCAGCATTTT. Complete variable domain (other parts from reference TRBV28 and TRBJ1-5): DVKVTQSSRYLVKRTGEKVFLECVQDMDHENMFWYRQDPGLGLRLIYFSYDVKMKEKGDIPEGYSVSREKKERFSLILESASTNQTSMYLCASSSGGNNQPQHFGDGTRLSIL.